The rows below give T cell receptor beta chains drawn from one sample of a study of cytomegalovirus exposure and HLA in healthy donors. Sequencing used immunoSEQ multiplex PCR; TCRdb keeps in-frame clones, though not all of them. The sample carries some 140,000 clones, 75% to 90% recorded once. The sample taken for sequencing was PBMCs. The receptors here all came from a man between 18 and 29 years old in good health and CMV-seropositive. Both conserved end residues are part of each CDR3. The D gene is left open where the match is weak. The size entry is marked missing in some rows and otherwise reads once, few, many or a size class.

TRBJ1-2,TRBV5-5,TRBD1,few,CASSFPRTGGAIYGYTF,TGTGCCAGCAGCTTCCCAAGGACAGGGGGCGCAATCTATGGCTACACCTTC
TRBJ2-7,TRBV11-2,TRBD2,-,CASSSGLAGALPYEQYF,TGTGCCAGCAGCTCTGGACTAGCGGGGGCCCTACCCTACGAGCAGTACTTC
TRBJ1-4,TRBV4-2,-,-,CASSPSPGQSEKLFF,TGTGCCAGCAGCCCAAGTCCCGGACAGAGTGAAAAACTGTTTTTT
TRBJ1-2,TRBV7-9,TRBD1,few,CASSPHEGQNYGYTF,TGTGCCAGCAGCCCGCACGAGGGACAGAACTATGGCTACACCTTC
TRBJ1-4,TRBV5-5,TRBD1,-,CASSLPTGDEKLFF,TGTGCCAGCAGCTTGCCGACAGGGGACGAAAAACTGTTTTTT
TRBJ2-7,TRBV6-9,-,once,CASSYTRGVDYEQYF,TGTGCCAGCAGTTATACCAGGGGGGTCGACTACGAGCAGTACTTC
TRBJ2-7,TRBV6-6,-,-,CASSMPGREYF,TGTGCCAGCAGTATGCCCGGTCGGGAGTACTTC
TRBJ1-5,TRBV4-1,-,-,CASSQGIWRRDLSGGPQHF,TGCGCCAGCAGCCAAGGTATTTGGCGTAGGGACCTGTCCGGGGGGCCCCAGCATTTT
TRBJ2-4,TRBV29-1,-,few,CSAVGVAKNIQYF,TGCAGCGCAGTCGGGGTAGCCAAAAACATTCAGTACTTC
TRBJ2-5,TRBV12-5,TRBD1,once,CASGLVATGVQETQYF,TGTGCTAGTGGTTTGGTAGCAACAGGGGTCCAAGAGACCCAGTACTTC
TRBJ2-3,TRBV11-3,-,-,CASSLGELSTDTQYF,TGTGCCAGCAGCTTAGGAGAACTGAGCACAGATACGCAGTATTTT
TRBJ2-3,TRBV15,-,-,CATSRDSSGTDTQYF,TGTGCCACCAGCAGAGATTCGTCAGGCACAGATACGCAGTATTTT
TRBJ1-2,TRBV30,TRBD1,once,CAWSPRGPGRWCTF,TGTGCCTGGAGTCCGAGGGGGCCAGGGAGATGGTGCACCTTC
TRBJ1-5,TRBV13,-,-,CASSLGLGGSNQPQHF,TGTGCCAGCAGCTTAGGCCTGGGGGGAAGCAATCAGCCCCAGCATTTT
TRBJ1-3,TRBV9,TRBD1,-,CASSPLTGGSGNTIYF,TGTGCCAGCAGCCCTCTGACAGGGGGCTCTGGAAACACCATATATTTT
TRBJ2-3,TRBV15,-,-,CATSSPGAATDTQYF,TGTGCCACCAGCAGCCCGGGAGCGGCCACAGATACGCAGTATTTT
TRBJ2-2,TRBV7-8,-,-,CASSLLLLSTGELFF,TGTGCCAGCAGCTTACTCCTATTGAGTACCGGGGAGCTGTTTTTT
TRBJ2-1,TRBV4-1,TRBD1,-,CASSQGDGQGADEQFF,TGCGCCAGCAGCCAAGGAGACGGACAGGGGGCTGACGAGCAGTTCTTC
TRBJ1-5,TRBV2,TRBD1,-,CASSDTGGRQPQHF,TGTGCCAGCAGCGACACAGGGGGCCGGCAGCCCCAGCATTTT
TRBJ2-3,TRBV10-3,TRBD2,-,CAISPFGLAGRSTDTQYF,TGTGCCATCAGTCCCTTTGGATTAGCGGGGCGCAGCACAGATACGCAGTATTTT
TRBJ1-2,TRBV19,-,once,CASSNGRVYGYTF,TGTGCCAGTAGTAATGGCAGGGTCTATGGCTACACCTTC
TRBJ1-4,TRBV7-9,TRBD1,-,CASSAARDRVGEKLFF,TGTGCCAGCAGCGCCGCCCGGGACAGGGTGGGCGAAAAACTGTTTTTT